The rows below give T cell receptor beta chains drawn from one sample of a study of T cells in Graves' hyperthyroidism and ophthalmopathy. TCRdb re-derived calls from the multiplex PCR reads in MiXCR, one entry per CDR3 protein. The sample lists some 600,000 distinct CDR3 sequences, more than 11% occurring once. Sequenced sample: blood. The receptors here all came from a woman in her thirties with Graves' hyperthyroidism that later progressed to Graves' ophthalmopathy. Each CDR3 is given with its conserved first and last residue. D genes are given only for firm matches. Rows may omit the clone size; those that give it use once, few, many or a size class.

abundance	j_gene	v_gene	d_gene	CDR3nt	CDR3aa
many	TRBJ2-5	TRBV7-2	.	TGTGCCAGCAGCTTAGGGGGCGCGACTCAAGAGACCCAGTACTTC	CASSLGGATQETQYF
many	TRBJ1-5	TRBV28	.	TGTGCCAGCAGCTCCCTTAGCAAGGGAAGCAATCAGCCCCAGCATTTT	CASSSLSKGSNQPQHF
many	TRBJ2-7	TRBV6-2/TRBV6-3	TRBD2	TGTGCCAGCAGTTACCCCGGGACTAGCGGGCTTATCTTCCACGAGCAGTACTTC	CASSYPGTSGLIFHEQYF
few	TRBJ1-3	TRBV4-1	.	TGCGCCAGCAGCCAAGATCGAGCTGGTCCAGGAAACACCATATATTTT	CASSQDRAGPGNTIYF
.	TRBJ2-7	TRBV20-1	TRBD2	TGCAGTGCCCCGGGACTAGCGAGCTACGAGCAGTACTTC	CSAPGLASYEQYF
many	TRBJ2-7	TRBV7-8	.	TGTGCCAGCAGCTCTCGGCGCCTAGTCTACGAGCAGTACTTC	CASSSRRLVYEQYF
.	TRBJ2-7	TRBV4-2	TRBD2	TGTGCCAGCAGCCAAGATAGCGGGACGGAATACGAGCAGTACTTC	CASSQDSGTEYEQYF
few	TRBJ2-1	TRBV24-1	.	TGTGCCACCAGTGCGGGGCCCACCTACAATGAGCAGTTCTTC	CATSAGPTYNEQFF
many	TRBJ2-7	TRBV7-9	.	TGTGCCAGCAGTCCCTCCCTAGACGAGCAGTACTTC	CASSPSLDEQYF
many	TRBJ1-5	TRBV6-1	TRBD1	TGTGCCAGCAGTTATTCCGGGACAGCGCTCAATCAGCCCCAGCATTTT	CASSYSGTALNQPQHF
many	TRBJ1-5	TRBV5-5	.	TGTGCCAGCAGTCCCGAGGGGATCAATCAGCCCCAGCATTTT	CASSPEGINQPQHF